Listed below are T cell receptor beta chains from one sample, sequenced in a study of cytomegalovirus exposure and HLA in healthy donors. Data came from immunoSEQ multiplex PCR; TCRdb stores just in-frame clones and leaves some out. The sample has about 190,000 clones; 77% are singletons. The sequenced sample consisted of PBMCs. These receptors were obtained from a woman aged 30 to 39 in good health and CMV-seropositive. The CDR3 runs from the conserved cysteine through the conserved F or W. A D gene is named only where the DNA matches it firmly. Only some rows state a clone size, as once, few, many or a class for expanded clones.

j_gene | d_gene | abundance | v_gene | CDR3aa | CDR3nt
TRBJ1-2 | . | . | TRBV7-9 | CASSLTYRETNYGYTF | TGTGCCAGCAGCTTAACCTACAGGGAGACTAACTATGGCTACACCTTC
TRBJ1-1 | TRBD1 | . | TRBV29-1 | CSAMTGVGAEAFF | TGCAGCGCTATGACAGGGGTAGGCGCTGAAGCTTTCTTT
TRBJ2-2 | . | . | TRBV5-4 | CASSLAARGEAGELFF | TGTGCCAGCAGCTTGGCCGCCAGGGGGGAAGCCGGGGAGCTGTTTTTT
TRBJ2-7 | . | . | TRBV6-1 | CASREIYEQYF | TGTGCCAGCAGGGAGATCTACGAGCAGTACTTC
TRBJ2-1 | . | . | TRBV7-2 | CASSQTLGSYNEQFF | TGTGCCAGCAGCCAGACTCTCGGGAGCTACAATGAGCAGTTCTTC
TRBJ2-5 | . | . | TRBV9 | CASSGHEAAQETQYF | TGTGCCAGCAGCGGCCACGAGGCGGCCCAGGAGACCCAGTACTTC
TRBJ1-6 | . | . | TRBV4-2 | CASSQGGDTPWSPLHF | TGTGCCAGCAGCCAAGGAGGGGACACACCGTGGTCACCCCTCCACTTT
TRBJ2-5 | . | . | TRBV5-6 | CASSTTGDSKTQYF | TGTGCCAGCAGCACCACGGGAGATAGTAAGACCCAGTACTTC
TRBJ2-1 | TRBD2 | . | TRBV28 | CASRSPSGSKKVKGYNEQFF | TGTGCCAGCAGATCCCCCAGCGGGAGCAAGAAAGTCAAAGGCTACAATGAGCAGTTCTTC
TRBJ2-1 | TRBD2 | . | TRBV5-1 | CASSLRSGGDNEQFF | TGCGCCAGCAGCTTGCGTAGCGGGGGCGACAATGAGCAGTTCTTC
TRBJ2-1 | . | once | TRBV5-4 | CASSLDFSGSSYNEQFF | TGTGCCAGCAGCTTGGATTTCAGCGGTAGCTCCTACAATGAGCAGTTCTTC
TRBJ2-3 | . | . | TRBV7-3 | CASSFYREDTQYF | TGTGCCAGCAGCTTTTACAGGGAAGATACGCAGTATTTT
TRBJ2-1 | . | . | TRBV7-2 | CASSPGGLNEQFF | TGTGCCAGCAGCCCCGGTGGGCTTAATGAGCAGTTCTTC
TRBJ2-1 | . | . | TRBV5-1 | CASSLNPDSRRSSEQFF | TGCGCCAGCAGCCTAAACCCGGACTCCCGGCGATCAAGTGAGCAGTTCTTC
TRBJ2-3 | . | . | TRBV9 | CASSAREKGTDTQYF | TGTGCCAGCAGCGCCCGGGAGAAGGGAACAGATACGCAGTATTTT
TRBJ1-1 | . | few | TRBV28 | CASKVGGRTEAFF | TGTGCCAGCAAAGTAGGGGGTCGAACTGAAGCTTTCTTT
TRBJ1-5 | . | . | TRBV7-2 | CASSLNAGDGLHF | TGTGCCAGCAGCTTAAACGCGGGGGACGGGTTGCATTTT
TRBJ2-3 | . | . | TRBV27 | CASSLLGAYTDTQYF | TGTGCCAGCAGTTTGTTGGGGGCCTACACAGATACGCAGTATTTT
TRBJ1-2 | TRBD1 | . | TRBV19 | CASSTKGGPEGVNYGYTF | TGTGCCAGTAGTACAAAAGGGGGCCCGGAGGGGGTTAACTATGGCTACACCTTC
TRBJ1-2 | . | . | TRBV7-9 | CASSLSWQGFDGYTF | TGTGCCAGCAGCTTATCATGGCAGGGGTTTGATGGCTACACCTTC
TRBJ1-1 | . | . | TRBV4-3 | CASSQDRGRNTEAFF | TGCGCCAGCAGCCAAGATCGGGGAAGGAACACTGAAGCTTTCTTT
TRBJ2-4 | . | few | TRBV7-9 | CASSLGGEIQYF | TGTGCCAGCAGTCTAGGGGGGGAGATTCAGTACTTC
TRBJ1-2 | . | few | TRBV18 | CASSPTRDSMGLYGYTF | TGTGCCAGCTCACCCACCCGGGACTCCATGGGCCTCTATGGCTACACCTTC
TRBJ1-1 | . | . | TRBV27 | CASSLLSGGAVTEAFF | TGTGCCAGCAGTTTGCTCTCGGGAGGGGCGGTTACTGAAGCTTTCTTT
TRBJ1-3 | . | once | TRBV19 | CASKPGSPGNTIYF | TGTGCCAGTAAACCCGGTAGCCCTGGAAACACCATATATTTT
TRBJ1-1 | TRBD1 | . | TRBV5-1 | CASTIYPRGRNTEAFF | TGCGCCAGCACAATATACCCCAGGGGGCGGAACACTGAAGCTTTCTTT
TRBJ2-5 | . | . | TRBV29-1 | CSVEDERARRYF | TGCAGCGTTGAAGACGAGCGGGCGCGGCGGTACTTC
TRBJ1-5 | . | . | TRBV5-4 | CASSLEGANQPQHF | TGTGCCAGCAGCTTGGAAGGGGCAAATCAGCCCCAGCATTTT
TRBJ2-7 | TRBD2 | . | TRBV5-3 | CARSFAGGSSYEQYF | TGTGCCAGAAGCTTTGCGGGAGGTTCCTCCTACGAGCAGTACTTC
TRBJ2-7 | TRBD1 | once | TRBV7-8 | CASSYSRTGRYEQYF | TGTGCCAGCAGCTACTCCAGGACAGGGCGGTACGAGCAGTACTTC
TRBJ2-2 | TRBD1 | . | TRBV5-1 | CASSLQGDTGELFF | TGCGCCAGCAGCTTACAGGGGGACACCGGGGAGCTGTTTTTT
TRBJ2-7 | . | . | TRBV10-3 | CAIRKVVGGATYEQYF | TGTGCCATCAGGAAGGTGGTTGGCGGTGCCACCTACGAGCAGTACTTC
TRBJ2-2 | . | . | TRBV6-5 | CASSHQQGFGELFF | TGTGCCAGCAGCCATCAACAGGGATTCGGGGAGCTGTTTTTT
TRBJ2-7 | TRBD1 | . | TRBV28 | CASSPNRGEQYF | TGTGCCAGCAGTCCCAACAGGGGCGAGCAGTACTTC
TRBJ1-2 | TRBD1 | . | TRBV7-9 | CASSDRDRGSVGYTF | TGTGCCAGCAGCGACCGGGACAGGGGATCCGTTGGCTACACCTTC
TRBJ2-2 | . | once | TRBV12-5 | CASGYNTGELFF | TGTGCTAGTGGATATAACACCGGGGAGCTGTTTTTT
TRBJ2-5 | TRBD1 | . | TRBV11-3 | CASSPDGRGRETQYF | TGTGCCAGCAGCCCCGACGGCAGGGGGCGTGAGACCCAGTACTTC
TRBJ2-1 | TRBD1 | few | TRBV5-1 | CASKNGDSLNNEQFF | TGCGCCAGCAAAAATGGGGACAGCCTTAACAATGAGCAGTTCTTC
TRBJ2-5 | . | . | TRBV2 | CASRLVGETQYF | TGTGCCAGCCGACTAGTCGGCGAGACCCAGTACTTC
TRBJ2-7 | . | . | TRBV7-7 | CASSPDRISYEQYF | TGTGCTAGCAGCCCCGACAGGATCTCCTACGAGCAGTACTTC
TRBJ2-7 | TRBD2 | . | TRBV7-9 | CASSSGRESSYEQYF | TGTGCCAGCAGCTCCGGGCGGGAGAGCTCCTACGAGCAGTACTTC
TRBJ2-1 | . | . | TRBV2 | CASRAWAGKDSEQFF | TGTGCCAGCAGGGCTTGGGCAGGGAAAGATAGCGAGCAGTTCTTC
TRBJ2-5 | TRBD2 | . | TRBV7-3 | CASSPGTSGGGETQYF | TGTGCCAGCAGCCCAGGGACTAGCGGGGGGGGAGAGACCCAGTACTTC
TRBJ1-5 | TRBD1 | . | TRBV5-4 | CASSSGTGELGNQPQHF | TGTGCCAGCAGCTCAGGGACAGGGGAATTGGGCAATCAGCCCCAGCATTTT
TRBJ1-1 | . | . | TRBV9 | CASSVAVGRNTEAFF | TGTGCCAGCAGCGTAGCCGTGGGGCGGAACACTGAAGCTTTCTTT
TRBJ2-2 | TRBD2 | . | TRBV15 | CATSRDHGTSTTGELFF | TGTGCCACCAGCAGAGATCATGGGACTAGCACCACCGGGGAGCTGTTTTTT
TRBJ2-3 | TRBD1 | . | TRBV5-1 | CASSRDSSTDTQYF | TGCGCCAGCAGCAGGGACAGTAGCACAGATACGCAGTATTTT
TRBJ2-2 | TRBD1 | . | TRBV11-2 | CASSFVQGTGELFF | TGTGCCAGCAGCTTCGTACAGGGGACCGGGGAGCTGTTTTTT
TRBJ2-3 | TRBD2 | . | TRBV7-7 | CASSLLAGVTDTQYF | TGTGCTAGCAGCTTACTAGCGGGGGTCACAGATACGCAGTATTTT
TRBJ1-4 | . | . | TRBV15 | CATSREGSSEKLFF | TGTGCCACCAGCAGAGAGGGCTCGAGTGAAAAACTGTTTTTT